This T cell receptor beta chain was retrieved from a study of human T cells and chemical hapten exposure. Study-wide background: 2% DPC applied to an approximately 2 cm by approximately 2 cm arm area sensitized donors.

The V segment lost 6 bases and the J segment 4 bases; nucleotides outside the gene matches: 11. This CDR3 is built from 15 residues. Looked up from germline, CDR1 is MNHEY and CDR2 is SVGEGT. The time point was: pre-sensitization, week 0. Sample treatment: therapeutic diphenylcyclopropenone sensitization with weekly scalp DPC. Total RNA was isolated from unfractionated whole blood. The study enrolled 18 to 70-year-old alopecia patients suitable for DPC. The table lists this clonotype with a few counts. MiXCR, applied by TCRdb to the RACE reads, yields one record per CDR3 protein. The sample lists almost 35,000 distinct CDR3 sequences; approximately 10% were seen once.

The chain recombines TRBV6-2 or TRBV6-3 with TRBJ2-7, with TRBD2 identical over 8 bases. The source material was whole blood, sampled in connection with sensitization to the hapten diphenylcyclopropenone (DPC). This clonotype originated in a man aged 45-65 years with alopecia areata. Some clones in this sample may be carry-over from other donors' samples. In DNA form, the CDR3 reads TGTGCCAGCAGACGAACATCGGGAGGGCCGTACGAGCAGTACTTC. Amino acid sequence: CASRRTSGGPYEQYF.